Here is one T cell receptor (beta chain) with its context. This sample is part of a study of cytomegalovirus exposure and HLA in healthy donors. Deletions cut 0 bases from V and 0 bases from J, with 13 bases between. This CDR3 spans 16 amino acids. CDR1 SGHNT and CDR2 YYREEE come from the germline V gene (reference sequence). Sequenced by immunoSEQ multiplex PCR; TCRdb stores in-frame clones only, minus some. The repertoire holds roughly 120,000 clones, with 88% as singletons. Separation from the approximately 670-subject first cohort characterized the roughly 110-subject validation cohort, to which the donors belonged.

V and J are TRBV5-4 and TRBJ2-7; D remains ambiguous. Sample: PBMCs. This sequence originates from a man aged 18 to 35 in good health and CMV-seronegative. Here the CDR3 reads CASSLGQQRSSYEQYF. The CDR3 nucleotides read TGTGCCAGCAGCTTGGGTCAACAGAGATCCTCCTACGAGCAGTACTTC.